This T cell receptor (beta chain) comes out of a study of OX40 agonist ivuxolimab in advanced cancers. Study as a whole: The drug used for patients, ivuxolimab, was an agonistic anti-OX40 (CD134) antibody. Partial responses were recorded for three patients, including one with hepatocellular carcinoma and two with cutaneous melanoma. Whole-study results and caveats: In the 0.1 to 3.0 mg/kg range, CD4+ and CD8+ blood T cells had expanded clonally by week 6. Low normalized clonal expansion also occurred in some nonresponding patients.

TCRdb's copy holds only in-frame clones and misses some; the assay was immunoSEQ multiplex PCR. The table has approximately 66,000 clones, more than 80% seen once. Notes on this clone: What it binds is not known.

With V trimmed by 1 base and J by 4 bases, 5 bases remained unmatched. Germline V gene sequence: CDR1 SGHTA, CDR2 FQGNSA. The CDR3 has 16 amino acids. The sample was CD4+ or CD8+ T cells sorted from blood, taken in a trial of the OX40 agonist ivuxolimab. V gene TRBV7-2 combines with J gene TRBJ2-3; 10 bases are a match to TRBD1. This TCR derives from an adult with an advanced solid tumor such as melanoma, head and neck, liver or kidney cancer. The CDR3 DNA follows: TGTGCCAGCAGCTTAGAGGACAGGGGGATTGCAGATACGCAGTATTTT. Translating it yields CASSLEDRGIADTQYF.